This TCR beta chain was documented in a study of blood T cell repertoires in COVID-19. This CDR3 spans 13 amino acids. V was shortened by 4 bases and J by 1 base, with 7 bases between the two germline ends. Germline CDR1 is MNHNS and CDR2 is SASEGT. Profiled with immunoSEQ multiplex PCR; TCRdb holds only in-frame clones, not every one. The table shows 70,000 or so clones, with 90% occurring only once. The rearrangement joins TRBV6-1 to TRBJ1-1, with D unclear. The sequenced sample was peripheral blood. This receptor was identified in a woman aged 18-30 years with acute or convalescent COVID-19. CDR3 in DNA: TGTGCCAGCAGTGGAGCCAGGAACACTGAAGCTTTCTTT. Its translation is CASSGARNTEAFF.